These 21 T cell receptor beta chains were sequenced from one sample in a study of PD-1 blockade in classical Hodgkin lymphoma. Only in-frame clones appear in the TCRdb table, and some are missing; sequencing was by immunoSEQ multiplex PCR. The sample records nearly 60,000 clones, approximately 89% being singletons. Every patient had relapsed following autologous stem cell transplantation, and cohorts differed in brentuximab vedotin exposure. This sample comprised peripheral blood mononuclear cells (PBMCs), obtained before the second cycle of nivolumab. Source of these receptors: a human donor with classical Hodgkin lymphoma.

The rearrangement uses TRBV19 and TRBJ2-1, with TRBD2 matching over 9 bases. CDR1 is LNHDA and CDR2 is SQIVND in the germline V gene (reference sequence). The CDR3 spans 15 residues. The V gene end was trimmed by 6 bases and the J gene end by 7 bases; junction bases not matched to a gene: 10. The CDR3 DNA reads as TGTGCCAGTAGCTATATAGCGGGAGTGTCGAATGAGCAGTTCTTC. Its protein is CASSYIAGVSNEQFF.

This chain links TRBV6-5 with TRBJ2-5; TRBD2 matches at 10 bases. Germline values: CDR1 MNHEY, CDR2 SVGAGI. The V and J ends lost 2 bases and 5 bases, in that order; junction bases with no gene match: 8. The CDR3 extends over 16 amino acids. CDR3 protein: CASSYGAGGPWETQYF. In DNA, the CDR3 is TGTGCCAGCAGTTACGGAGCGGGAGGGCCGTGGGAGACCCAGTACTTC.

This chain uses TRBV4-1 with TRBJ2-1; 7 nucleotides match TRBD1. Per the germline V gene, CDR1 is MGHRA and CDR2 is YSYEKL. J was trimmed by 14 bases and V by 0 bases; bases with no gene match: 7. This CDR3 has 13 residues. CDR3 in amino acids: CASSQDVGQEEFF. The CDR3 coding sequence is TGCGCCAGCAGCCAAGATGTTGGACAGGAAGAGTTCTTC.

The chain carries TRBV10-3 and TRBJ2-5; 7 bases are a match to TRBD1. The CDR3 is 13 amino acids. Germline V gene sequence: CDR1 ENHRY, CDR2 SYGVKD. The ends lost 7 bases at V and 2 bases at J; junction bases unmatched: 4. CDR3 protein: CAITGTVQETQYF. The DNA for the CDR3 is TGTGCCATCACCGGGACAGTGCAAGAGACCCAGTACTTC.

This chain uses TRBV7-9 with TRBJ1-1; no clear D. The V end lost 3 bases, the J end lost 5 bases, and 10 bases lay between the germline ends. From germline, CDR1 is SEHNR and CDR2 FQNEAQ (reference sequence). This CDR3 has 13 amino acids. This chain's CDR3 is CASSFGYGTEAFF. The CDR3 nucleotides are TGTGCCAGCAGCTTTGGTTATGGGACTGAAGCTTTCTTT.

The chain links TRBV7-9 to TRBJ2-5; TRBD1 might be the D (5 bases). This CDR3 region has 15 residues. V lost 2 bases, J lost 2 bases, and 12 bases lay in between. In germline, CDR1 is SEHNR, CDR2 FQNEAQ (reference sequence). The CDR3 protein is CASSLSRAGQETQYF. The CDR3 DNA sequence: TGTGCCAGCAGCTTAAGTCGGGCAGGGCAAGAGACCCAGTACTTC. Variable domain in full (rest from reference TRBV7-9 and TRBJ2-5): DTGVSQNPRHKITKRGQNVTFRCDPISEHNRLYWYRQTLGQGPEFLTYFQNEAQLEKSRLLSDRFSAERPKGSFSTLEIQRTEQGDSAMYLCASSLSRAGQETQYFGPGTRLLVL.

The chain joins TRBV10-3 to TRBJ1-5, with D possibly TRBD1 on 6 matching bases. Germline V gene lookup returns CDR1 ENHRY and CDR2 SYGVKD. Trimming left V 4 bases short and J 0 bases short, with 10 bases between. The CDR3 length is 15 residues. The CDR3 DNA follows: TGTGCCATCAGTGCCTCAGGGGATAGCAATCAGCCCCAGCATTTT. It encodes CAISASGDSNQPQHF.

The chain is built from TRBV7-6 and TRBJ2-5, with 10 nucleotides matching TRBD2. The junction had 8 bases not matched to a gene; V was cut back by 2 bases and J by 2 bases. The CDR3 totals 17 residues. Germline CDR1 reads SGHVS; CDR2 reads FNYEAQ. CDR3 sequence (DNA): TGTGCCAGCAGCTTATATGTAGCTAGCGGGAGTCAAGAGACCCAGTACTTC. It encodes CASSLYVASGSQETQYF.

The gene calls are TRBV19 and TRBJ1-4; unclear D gene. Looked up from germline, CDR1 is LNHDA and CDR2 is SQIVND (reference sequence). The V gene lost 3 bases and the J gene lost 7 bases, with 3 bases spanning the gap. CDR3 length equals 11 residues. The CDR3 here is CASSIGEKLFF. For the CDR3, the DNA is TGTGCCAGTAGTATTGGTGAAAAACTGTTTTTT.

The chain carries TRBV13 and TRBJ2-7, with 11 bases identical to TRBD2. Germline CDR1 reads PRHDT; CDR2 reads FYEKMQ (reference sequence). There are 15 residues in the CDR3. V lost 5 bases and J lost 1; bases outside the gene matches: 4. CDR3 DNA: TGTGCCAGCAGCCCCAGGACTAGCGGGTCCTACGAGCAGTACTTC. It specifies CASSPRTSGSYEQYF. The complete variable domain, with remaining parts taken from reference TRBV13 and TRBJ2-7, reads AAGVIQSPRHLIKEKRETATLKCYPIPRHDTVYWYQQGPGQDPQFLISFYEKMQSDKGSIPDRFSAQQFSDYHSELNMSSLELGDSALYFCASSPRTSGSYEQYFGPGTRLTVT.

V and J are TRBV18 and TRBJ1-3; weak D call: TRBD1 (5 bases). Per germline, CDR1 KGHSH and CDR2 LQKENI. This CDR3 spans 14 amino acids. The V end was cut by 0 bases, the J end by 7 bases, with 10 bases between. Here the CDR3 reads CASSPPSRANTIYF. The DNA of the CDR3 is TGTGCCAGCTCACCACCGTCCAGGGCCAACACCATATATTTT.

The chain uses TRBV6-5 and TRBJ2-7; 11 bases are shared with TRBD2. V lost 2 bases to trimming and J lost 9 bases; unmatched junction nucleotides: 12. This CDR3 comprises 16 residues. Germline CDR1 is MNHEY and CDR2 is SVGAGI. CDR3 in DNA: TGTGCCAGCAGTTACATGATCGGACTAGCGGGCCTGGGGCAGTACTTC. This codes for CASSYMIGLAGLGQYF.

The chain uses TRBV6-5 and TRBJ1-5; no firm D call. Germline V gene sequence: CDR1 MNHEY, CDR2 SVGAGI. Trimming removed 7 bases at V and 4 bases at J, with 14 bases between. The CDR3 consists of 14 residues. The CDR3, as DNA: TGTGCCAGCACCTCGGGAGTCCAAAATCAGCCCCAGCATTTT. Translated: CASTSGVQNQPQHF.

The gene calls are TRBV6-5 and TRBJ2-4, with D possibly being TRBD1 (5 bases). Germline values: CDR1 MNHEY, CDR2 SVGAGI. CDR3 length: 15 residues. Between the trimmed V and J ends, which lost 8 bases and 0 bases, there was a span of 14 bases. CDR3 sequence: CASWAGPLAKNIQYF. Written as DNA, the CDR3 is TGTGCCAGCTGGGCAGGGCCTTTAGCCAAAAACATTCAGTACTTC.

The genes are TRBV6-5 and TRBJ2-1; D is undetermined. The CDR3 runs 14 residues. The V and J ends lost 2 bases and 4 bases respectively, with 9 bases between them. CDR1 is MNHEY and CDR2 is SVGAGI in the germline V gene. CDR3 sequence reads: CASSYTTVYNEQFF. The CDR3 DNA is TGTGCCAGCAGTTACACCACAGTATACAATGAGCAGTTCTTC.

The chain is built from TRBV10-3 and TRBJ2-5, with D tentatively TRBD2 (6 bases). The J call may be incorrect, as the DNA end agrees better with TRBJ2-7. Germline-derived CDR1 and CDR2 are ENHRY and SYGVKD. The CDR3 is made up of 14 amino acids. The CDR3 here is CAIRDAGTAYEQYF. The CDR3 DNA reads as TGTGCCATCAGGGACGCGGGAACCGCCTACGAGCAGTACTTC.

V usage is TRBV7-9 and J usage is TRBJ1-2; possible D gene TRBD1, 6 bases. This CDR3 is 15 amino acids long. Germline lookup yields CDR1 SEHNR and CDR2 FQNEAQ (reference sequence). V lost 0 bases and J lost 0, with 8 bases in between. Here the CDR3 reads CASSLADRPNYGYTF. The CDR3 bases are TGTGCCAGCAGCTTAGCCGACAGGCCTAACTATGGCTACACCTTC.

The chain recombines TRBV6-5 with TRBJ1-1; D remains ambiguous. Germline lookup yields CDR1 MNHEY and CDR2 SVGAGI. The CDR3 sequence is 14 residues long. V was trimmed by 5 bases and J by 1 base, leaving 11 bases between them. The chain's CDR3 is CASSDTEGNTEAFF. In DNA, the CDR3 is TGTGCCAGCAGTGACACAGAGGGGAACACTGAAGCTTTCTTT.

V and J are TRBV6-5 and TRBJ1-2, with 7 positions matching TRBD1. The J segment lost 4 bases and the V segment lost 2 bases, leaving 7 bases of the junction unmatched. The CDR3 has 15 residues. CDR1 is MNHEY and CDR2 is SVGAGI in the germline V gene. The CDR3 sequence is CASSYGEGAGYGYTF. The CDR3 nucleotides are TGTGCCAGCAGTTACGGTGAGGGGGCAGGCTATGGCTACACCTTC.

The chain employs TRBV9 and TRBJ1-5; the match to TRBD1 covers 7 bases. Germline trimming cut 3 bases from V and 1 base from J; bases unmatched to any gene: 4. Germline V gives CDR1 SGDLS, CDR2 YYNGEE. This CDR3 contains 15 residues. The CDR3 DNA follows: TGTGCCAGCAGCGAGGGGGCGGGCAGCAATCAGCCCCAGCATTTT. Translating it yields CASSEGAGSNQPQHF. The full variable domain, in which reference TRBV9 and TRBJ1-5 provide the parts outside the CDR3, is DSGVTQTPKHLITATGQRVTLRCSPRSGDLSVYWYQQSLDQGLQFLIQYYNGEERAKGNILERFSAQQFPDLHSELNLSSLELGDSALYFCASSEGAGSNQPQHFGDGTRLSIL.

The V call is TRBV28, the J call TRBJ1-4; 9 bases are shared with TRBD1. Trimming at V came to 4 bases and at J to 3 bases, leaving 3 bases not matched to a gene. CDR1 is MDHEN, CDR2 SYDVKM, per germline. CDR3 size: 15 residues. The CDR3 nucleotides read TGTGCCAGCAGTTCCGGACAGGGGCCTAATGAAAAACTGTTTTTT. Amino acid sequence: CASSSGQGPNEKLFF.